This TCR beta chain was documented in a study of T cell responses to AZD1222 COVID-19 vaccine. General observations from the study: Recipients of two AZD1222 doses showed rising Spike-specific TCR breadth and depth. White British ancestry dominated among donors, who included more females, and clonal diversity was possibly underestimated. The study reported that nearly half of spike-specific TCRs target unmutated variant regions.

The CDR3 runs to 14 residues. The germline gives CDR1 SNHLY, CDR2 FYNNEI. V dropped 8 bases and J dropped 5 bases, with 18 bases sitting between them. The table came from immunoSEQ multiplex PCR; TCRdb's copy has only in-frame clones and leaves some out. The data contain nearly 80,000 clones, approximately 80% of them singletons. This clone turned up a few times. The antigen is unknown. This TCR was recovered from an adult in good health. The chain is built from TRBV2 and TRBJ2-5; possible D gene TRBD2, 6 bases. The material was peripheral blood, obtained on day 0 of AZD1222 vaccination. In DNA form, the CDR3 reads TGTGCCAGCCACCACGGGGGACCTGAGGAGACCCAGTACTTC. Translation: CASHHGGPEETQYF.